The present T cell receptor beta chain was sequenced within a study of blood T cell repertoires in COVID-19. Study-wide context: Recovery meant two consecutive negative NP/OP PCR tests, professional clearance, or resolved symptoms. From the United States, Italy and Spain came samples of acute and convalescent COVID-19.

Original analysis: From reference gene primer amplification, estimates of nucleated cell counts were derived. Clones were read by immunoSEQ multiplex PCR, and TCRdb kept only the in-frame ones, dropping some. That table supplies the V and J calls and clone size; D and trimming were determined from the DNA. The table lists 150,000 to 200,000 clones, around 86% of them singletons. Those enrolled, adults aged roughly 18 to 100 years, came from around 24 US areas. Specimen: PBMCs or T cells enriched from blood (not recorded which). This receptor was identified in a middle-aged woman in a cohort exposed to, infected with or recovered from COVID-19 (not recorded which).

The DNA for the CDR3 is TGTGCCAGCAGCCGATCCGGGACTGGCTACGAGCAGTACTTC. Translated: CASSRSGTGYEQYF. This rearrangement joins TRBV7-9 to TRBJ2-7; TRBD2 is a possible D gene (6 bases). This CDR3 contains 14 residues. In germline, CDR1 is SEHNR, CDR2 FQNEAQ (reference sequence). Trimming shortened V by 5 bases and J by 3 bases, and 14 bases separated the two germline ends. Looking up the rest from reference TRBV7-9 and TRBJ2-7 gives the full variable domain: DTGVSQNPRHKITKRGQNVTFRCDPISEHNRLYWYRQTLGQGPEFLTYFQNEAQLEKSRLLSDRFSAERPKGSFSTLEIQRTEQGDSAMYLCASSRSGTGYEQYFGPGTRLTVT.